Each of the 19 T cell receptor beta chains below was sequenced from the same sample in a study of cytomegalovirus exposure and HLA in healthy donors. Repertoires were generated with immunoSEQ multiplex PCR, while TCRdb's copy carries only in-frame clones and drops some. The sample comprises roughly 70,000 clones, 95% of which are singletons, and 3% to 3.5% rests with the top ten. The sample comprised PBMCs. The receptors derive from a man between 18 and 29 years old in good health and CMV-seronegative.

The genes are TRBV9 and TRBJ2-7; 10 nucleotides agree with TRBD2. This CDR3 is 15 amino acids long. Germline V lookup: CDR1 SGDLS, CDR2 YYNGEE. The V segment lost 0 bases and the J segment 4 bases; nucleotides outside the gene matches: 4. This chain's CDR3 is CASSVASGGRYEQYF. The DNA of the CDR3 is TGTGCCAGCAGCGTAGCTAGCGGGGGAAGATACGAGCAGTACTTC.

CDR3 in DNA: TGTGCCAGCAGCTTGGGACAGGGGAGGTTCGATGAGCAGTTCTTC. Its protein is CASSLGQGRFDEQFF. This chain joins TRBV7-3 and TRBJ2-1; 10 bases map to TRBD1. The CDR3 consists of 15 residues. Germline V CDR1 and CDR2: SGHTA, FQGTGA. The V segment lost 3 bases and the J segment 8 bases; nucleotides outside the gene matches: 7.

Here the CDR3 DNA reads TGTGCCAGCAGCTTGGTTGGGACAGCGAACACCGGGGAGCTGTTTTTT. This gives the protein CASSLVGTANTGELFF. The chain uses TRBV5-6 and TRBJ2-2; 7 bases map to TRBD1. The V gene end was trimmed by 0 bases and the J gene end by 0 bases; junction bases not matched to a gene: 2. Germline V CDR1 and CDR2: SGHDT, YYEEEE. This CDR3 spans 16 amino acids.

The chain is built from TRBV7-8 and TRBJ2-7; maybe TRBD1 (5 bases). Trimming removed 5 bases at V and 4 bases at J, with 24 bases between. The length of the CDR3 is 17 residues. CDR1 and CDR2 (germline): SGHVS, FQNEAQ. CDR3 protein: CASSPHPVAGSSYEQYF. CDR3 coding DNA: TGTGCCAGCAGCCCCCATCCAGTAGCAGGGTCTTCGTACGAGCAGTACTTC.

The chain couples TRBV9 to TRBJ1-2; 7 bases are shared with TRBD1. CDR1 is SGDLS, CDR2 YYNGEE, per germline. The CDR3 contains 15 residues. Trimming took 3 bases from V and 4 from J; bases not matched to a gene: 9. The CDR3 spells CASSGRAGTAYGYTF. The DNA of the CDR3 is TGTGCCAGCAGCGGCCGGGCCGGGACAGCCTATGGCTACACCTTC. The whole variable domain, filled in from reference TRBV9 and TRBJ1-2, reads DSGVTQTPKHLITATGQRVTLRCSPRSGDLSVYWYQQSLDQGLQFLIQYYNGEERAKGNILERFSAQQFPDLHSELNLSSLELGDSALYFCASSGRAGTAYGYTFGSGTRLTVV.

The chain links TRBV4-1 to TRBJ1-2, with 9 bases aligning to TRBD1. Germline V gene data show CDR1 as MGHRA and CDR2 as YSYEKL. The CDR3 is 17 amino acids. Trimming cost V 1 base and J 1 base; bases outside gene matches: 7. The CDR3 sequence: CASSQGGTGNINYGYTF. As DNA, the CDR3 is TGCGCCAGCAGCCAAGGGGGGACAGGGAATATTAACTATGGCTACACCTTC.

The chain employs TRBV19 and TRBJ1-5; 10 bases map to TRBD1. The J segment lost 7 bases and the V segment lost 5 bases, leaving 5 bases of the junction unmatched. Germline lookup yields CDR1 LNHDA and CDR2 SQIVND (reference sequence). CDR3 length: 14 amino acids. CDR3 loop: CASSWGTGDQPQHF. DNA of the CDR3: TGTGCCAGTAGTTGGGGGACAGGGGACCAGCCCCAGCATTTT.

The chain has TRBV19 and TRBJ2-5; no firm D call. V was trimmed by 3 bases and J by 9 bases, leaving 8 bases between them. Germline-derived CDR1 and CDR2 are LNHDA and SQIVND (reference sequence). The CDR3 runs to 11 residues. This CDR3 reads CASSMGESQYF. CDR3 nucleotide sequence: TGTGCCAGTAGTATGGGCGAGTCCCAGTACTTC.

The V call is TRBV27, the J call TRBJ2-1; D ambiguous. The ends were cut back, 5 bases at V and 0 bases at J, with 14 bases in the middle. The germline V gene has CDR1 MNHEY and CDR2 SMNVEV (reference sequence). The CDR3 runs 16 residues. The DNA of the CDR3 is TGTGCCAGCAGTCCATTAGACTGGAGCTCCTACAATGAGCAGTTCTTC. Encoded protein: CASSPLDWSSYNEQFF.

J is TRBJ2-7 and V is TRBV4-1; 9 nucleotides match TRBD2. Germline V gene lookup returns CDR1 MGHRA and CDR2 YSYEKL. The CDR3 has 17 residues. V trimming: 0 bases; J trimming: 0 bases; junction bases outside the gene matches: 6. The CDR3 sequence is CASSQDRTSVSSYEQYF. CDR3 DNA: TGCGCCAGCAGCCAAGATAGGACTAGCGTAAGCTCCTACGAGCAGTACTTC.

The chain carries TRBV6-4 and TRBJ1-2; D is uncertain. CDR3 length equals 14 residues. Per the germline V gene, CDR1 is MRHNA and CDR2 is SNTAGT. Trimming took 0 bases from V and 4 from J, leaving 9 bases between them. CDR3 nucleotide sequence: TGTGCCAGCAGTGACTCGGTGGCGGGCTATGGCTACACCTTC. Amino acids: CASSDSVAGYGYTF.

The chain joins TRBV9 to TRBJ1-1; tentatively, D is TRBD1 (6 bases). The CDR3 has 15 residues. CDR1 and CDR2 from the germline V gene are SGDLS and YYNGEE. The ends were cut back, 2 bases at V and 5 bases at J, with 16 bases in the middle. CDR3 loop: CASSVQTQGFTEAFF. The CDR3 DNA reads TGTGCCAGCAGCGTTCAAACCCAGGGGTTTACTGAAGCTTTCTTT.

V gene TRBV27 combines with J gene TRBJ2-1; 9 bases are a match to TRBD1. The junction had 8 bases not matched to a gene; V was cut back by 2 bases and J by 6 bases. CDR1 and CDR2 (germline): MNHEY, SMNVEV (reference sequence). CDR3 length: 16 amino acids. CDR3 coding DNA: TGTGCCAGCAGTTTAAGGGAGGGACAGGGCTCCAATGAGCAGTTCTTC. This gives the protein CASSLREGQGSNEQFF.

J is TRBJ2-1 and V is TRBV28; D is uncertain. The CDR3 is 14 residues long. Germline V gene data show CDR1 as MDHEN and CDR2 as SYDVKM. The V and J ends lost 2 bases and 6 bases respectively, with 11 bases between them. The CDR3 reads CASSLVVIGNEQFF. DNA of the CDR3: TGTGCCAGCAGTTTAGTAGTTATTGGCAATGAGCAGTTCTTC.

The chain employs TRBV11-2 and TRBJ2-1, with D possibly TRBD1 on 5 matching bases. The V gene lost 4 bases and the J gene lost 8 bases, with 15 bases spanning the gap. CDR3 length: 14 amino acids. From germline, CDR1 is SGHAT and CDR2 FQNNGV. The CDR3 region has the DNA TGTGCCAGCAGCTCCCCCTACAGGATAGATGAGCAGTTCTTC. Protein sequence: CASSSPYRIDEQFF. Full variable domain (outside the CDR3, taken from reference TRBV11-2 and TRBJ2-1): EAGVAQSPRYKIIEKRQSVAFWCNPISGHATLYWYQQILGQGPKLLIQFQNNGVVDDSQLPKDRFSAERLKGVDSTLKIQPAKLEDSAVYLCASSSPYRIDEQFFGPGTRLTVL.

The chain carries TRBV6-5 and TRBJ1-4; the match to TRBD1 covers 10 bases. Germline-derived CDR1 and CDR2 are MNHEY and SVGAGI. V shed 7 bases, J shed 8 bases, and the junction held 7 bases outside the gene matches. This CDR3 has 14 residues. The chain's CDR3 is CASTPGQGLEKLFF. In nucleotides, the CDR3 is TGTGCCAGCACCCCGGGACAGGGGTTGGAAAAACTGTTTTTT.

This sequence joins TRBV10-2 and TRBJ1-5; D is ambiguous. The length of the CDR3 is 13 residues. Deletions cut 9 bases from V and 0 bases from J, with 9 bases between. Germline V gene data show CDR1 as WSHSY and CDR2 as SAAADI. Here the CDR3 reads CASYPGSNQPQHF. The CDR3 DNA follows: TGCGCCAGTTACCCCGGTAGCAATCAGCCCCAGCATTTT.

V usage is TRBV9 and J usage is TRBJ2-1, with a possible D match to TRBD2 (6 bases). With 7 bases removed from V and 0 bases from J, the gap between germline ends came to 8 bases. This CDR3 region has 13 residues. The V gene's germline CDR1 is SGDLS and CDR2 YYNGEE. CDR3: CASGGSSYNEQFF. DNA for the CDR3: TGTGCCAGCGGGGGGAGCTCCTACAATGAGCAGTTCTTC. Supplemented by reference TRBV9 and TRBJ2-1, the full variable domain reads DSGVTQTPKHLITATGQRVTLRCSPRSGDLSVYWYQQSLDQGLQFLIQYYNGEERAKGNILERFSAQQFPDLHSELNLSSLELGDSALYFCASGGSSYNEQFFGPGTRLTVL.

The V gene is TRBV30, the J gene TRBJ2-1; tentative D call: TRBD1 (5 bases). The CDR3 runs 14 residues. Germline loops: CDR1 GTSNPN, CDR2 SVGIG (reference sequence). Trimming cost V 3 bases and J 8 bases, with 17 bases left between them. The CDR3 coding sequence is TGTGCCTGGAGGGAACTTACAGGCCCCCATGAGCAGTTCTTC. This translates into CAWRELTGPHEQFF.